The 13 T cell receptor beta chains below come from one sample, sequenced in a study of brain T cells in children with intractable seizures. Here immunoSEQ multiplex PCR was the method, and the copy in TCRdb shows in-frame clones only, minus some. Here the sample spans about 80,000 clones, roughly 89% being singletons. The source was peripheral blood, collected at surgery. These TCRs come from a girl aged 2 to 9 with Rasmussen encephalitis and intractable seizures.

The rearrangement uses TRBV9 and TRBJ1-4, with 7 bases lining up with TRBD1. V lost 4 bases, J lost 7 bases, and 7 bases stayed unmatched. Germline V gene data show CDR1 as SGDLS and CDR2 as YYNGEE. This CDR3 is 14 amino acids long. For the CDR3, the DNA is TGTGCCAGCAGCAAACGCCGGGACAGTGAAAAACTGTTTTTT. Its translation is CASSKRRDSEKLFF.

CDR3 in DNA: TGTGCCAGCAGCTTAGGCGGCAGGGCTAAGACCAATTCACCCCTCCACTTT. It specifies CASSLGGRAKTNSPLHF. This sequence joins TRBV7-8 and TRBJ1-6; D may be TRBD1 (5 bases). Trimming pared 1 base from V and 7 bases from J, leaving 17 bases between. Germline V lookup: CDR1 SGHVS, CDR2 FQNEAQ. This CDR3 comprises 17 residues.

CDR3 sequence: CSVEGRLASDTQYF. The CDR3 region has the DNA TGCAGCGTTGAAGGTAGACTAGCCTCAGATACGCAGTATTTT. The chain uses TRBV29-1 and TRBJ2-3; TRBD2 aligns across 7 bases. With 1 base clipped from V and 4 bases from J, the junction kept 5 bases outside the gene matches. The CDR3 is 14 residues long. The germline gives CDR1 SQVTM, CDR2 ANQGSEA.

The rearrangement uses TRBV28 and TRBJ1-1, with TRBD1 matching 9 bases. Trimming took 4 bases from V and 6 from J; bases not matched to a gene: 9. Looked up from germline, CDR1 is MDHEN and CDR2 is SYDVKM. The CDR3 spans 15 residues. CDR3: CASSYGTGRFSEAFF. CDR3 DNA: TGTGCCAGCAGTTATGGGACAGGGAGGTTCTCTGAAGCTTTCTTT.

The chain has TRBV24-1 and TRBJ2-2, with D possibly TRBD2 on 6 matching bases. Deletions cut 1 base from V and 4 bases from J, with 6 bases between. Germline lookup yields CDR1 KGHDR and CDR2 SFDVKD. This CDR3 comprises 14 residues. The CDR3, as DNA: TGTGCCACCAGTGATTTCGGGAGCACCGGGGAGCTGTTTTTT. Translating gives CATSDFGSTGELFF.

V usage is TRBV5-1 and J usage is TRBJ2-7; 7 bases line up with TRBD2. V trimming: 0 bases; J trimming: 6 bases; junction bases outside the gene matches: 9. Germline CDR1 reads SGHRS; CDR2 reads YFSETQ. The CDR3 extends over 15 amino acids. In DNA, the CDR3 is TGCGCCAGCAGCTTGGTACTGCGGGAGTATAGCGAGCAGTACTTC. This translates into CASSLVLREYSEQYF.

To note about this clone: Other DNA sequences within the sample encode an identical CDR3. CDR3: CASSESYGYTF. CDR3 DNA: TGTGCCAGCAGTGAGAGCTATGGCTACACCTTC. J is TRBJ1-2 and V is TRBV2; D unclear. CDR1 is SNHLY and CDR2 is FYNNEI in the germline V gene. The CDR3 is made up of 11 amino acids. Trimming removed 3 bases from V and 4 bases from J, with 3 bases in between.

The V call is TRBV3-1 (or the pseudogene TRBV3-2), the J call TRBJ2-5, with a tentative D call TRBD2 (6 bases). The CDR3 extends over 14 amino acids. CDR1 is LGHDT and CDR2 is YNNKEL in the germline V gene (reference sequence). Trimming cost V 8 bases and J 4 bases, with 17 bases left between them. Here the CDR3 DNA reads TGTGCCAGCGGATCTAGCGCAGAGCGAGAGACCCAGTACTTC. It specifies CASGSSAERETQYF.

This clone was seen only once. The rearrangement links TRBV6-2 or TRBV6-3 to TRBJ2-1; no firm D call. The germline V gene has CDR1 MNHEY and CDR2 SVGEGT. CDR3 length: 12 residues. V dropped 5 bases and J dropped 10 bases, with 12 bases sitting between them. Here the CDR3 DNA reads TGTGCCAGCAGTGGAGACTCAATAGAGCAGTTCTTC. Its translation is CASSGDSIEQFF.

The J gene is TRBJ2-7, the V gene TRBV27; D is undetermined. With 5 bases removed from V and 3 bases from J, the gap between germline ends came to 11 bases. CDR1 MNHEY and CDR2 SMNVEV come from the germline V gene (reference sequence). The CDR3 runs 13 residues. The CDR3 DNA follows: TGTGCCAGCAGTACCCTGACGGGCTACGAGCAGTACTTC. It translates to CASSTLTGYEQYF.

This clone was seen a single time. The chain is built from TRBV7-3 and TRBJ1-3; D is unclear. The CDR3 is made up of 15 amino acids. Germline V gives CDR1 SGHTA, CDR2 FQGTGA. The V end was cut by 2 bases, the J end by 2 bases, with 10 bases between. CDR3 protein: CASSLYGGPGNTIYF. The CDR3 region has the DNA TGTGCCAGCAGCTTATACGGTGGGCCTGGAAACACCATATATTTT.

This clone has a single count. This chain joins TRBV2 and TRBJ1-1; D remains ambiguous. Deletions cut 8 bases from V and 1 base from J, with 11 bases between. CDR3 size: 13 residues. Germline CDR1 reads SNHLY; CDR2 reads FYNNEI. The CDR3 loop reads CASVPGSNTEAFF. The CDR3 DNA sequence: TGTGCCAGCGTCCCAGGCTCGAACACTGAAGCTTTCTTT.

This chain connects TRBV11-2 to TRBJ2-1; 11 bases fit TRBD2. V lost 6 bases, J lost 10 bases, and 5 bases stayed unmatched. The length of the CDR3 is 13 residues. Germline V gene data show CDR1 as SGHAT and CDR2 as FQNNGV. CDR3 region: CASSSGTSGEQFF. The CDR3 region has the DNA TGTGCCAGCAGTAGCGGGACTAGCGGCGAGCAGTTCTTC. Together with reference TRBV11-2 and TRBJ2-1, the CDR3 gives the full variable domain: EAGVAQSPRYKIIEKRQSVAFWCNPISGHATLYWYQQILGQGPKLLIQFQNNGVVDDSQLPKDRFSAERLKGVDSTLKIQPAKLEDSAVYLCASSSGTSGEQFFGPGTRLTVL.